This T cell receptor (beta chain) was profiled in a study of early T cells in non-severe SARS-CoV-2 infection. CDR3 length: 15 amino acids. The V gene's germline CDR1 is LGHNA and CDR2 YNFKEQ. Trimming shortened V by 0 bases and J by 4 bases, and 10 bases separated the two germline ends. TCRdb reprocessed the 5' RACE reads with MiXCR, giving one entry per CDR3 protein. The sample gives about 32,000 distinct CDR3 sequences, more than 4.5% of which show up once; 3.5% is in the top ten. This clonotype was detected many times. Sequencing was performed on whole blood. The clonotype comes from an adult who was a healthcare worker with PCR-confirmed SARS-CoV-2 infection or an uninfected control (not recorded which). The chain couples TRBV4-2 to TRBJ1-5; D remains unclear. CDR3: CASSQELQGNQPQHF. For the CDR3, the DNA is TGTGCCAGCAGCCAAGAGTTACAAGGTAATCAGCCCCAGCATTTT.